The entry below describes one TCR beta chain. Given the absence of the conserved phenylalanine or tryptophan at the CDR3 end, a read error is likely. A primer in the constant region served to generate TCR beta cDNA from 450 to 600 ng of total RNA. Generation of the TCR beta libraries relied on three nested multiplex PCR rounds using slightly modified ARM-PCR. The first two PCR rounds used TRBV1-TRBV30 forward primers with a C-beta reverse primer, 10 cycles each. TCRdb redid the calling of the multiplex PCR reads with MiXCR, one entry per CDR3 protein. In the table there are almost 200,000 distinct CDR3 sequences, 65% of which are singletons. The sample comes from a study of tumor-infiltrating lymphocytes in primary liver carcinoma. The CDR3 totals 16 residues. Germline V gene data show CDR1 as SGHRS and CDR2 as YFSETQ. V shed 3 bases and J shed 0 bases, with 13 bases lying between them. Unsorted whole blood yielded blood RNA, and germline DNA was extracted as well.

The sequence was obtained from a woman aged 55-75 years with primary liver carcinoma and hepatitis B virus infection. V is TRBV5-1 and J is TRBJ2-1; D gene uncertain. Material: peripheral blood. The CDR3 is CASSSPEWSSYNEQFY. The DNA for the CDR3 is TGCGCCAGCAGCTCGCCTGAGTGGAGCTCCTACAATGAGCAGTTCTAC.